This T cell receptor beta chain was documented in a study of CD8+ T cells in alopecia areata. Findings of the study overall: Normal scalp had lower clonality than lesional scalp, with alopecia totalis/universalis lesions showing this most strongly. TCRs were shared less clearly across patients than in mice, possibly for HLA-related reasons.

Sorting of CD4+ and CD8+ T cells was performed on PBMCs. The CDR3 is 13 residues long. Trimming removed 2 bases at V and 1 base at J, with 3 bases between. Germline V lookup: CDR1 SEHNR, CDR2 FQNEAQ (reference sequence). A few counts support this clone. What it binds is not known. RNA, once extracted, was reverse transcribed into cDNA for use as the sequencing template. Repertoires were generated with immunoSEQ multiplex PCR, while TCRdb's copy carries only in-frame clones and drops some. The repertoire holds 150,000 to 200,000 clones, about 60% seen once, with under 5.5% in the top ten. This rearrangement joins TRBV7-9 to TRBJ1-5; no clear D gene. This TCR was recovered from a human donor in good health. Sequencing used CD4+ T cells sorted from blood. CDR3: CASSLRSNQPQHF. The CDR3 nucleotides are TGTGCCAGCAGCTTAAGGAGCAATCAGCCCCAGCATTTT.